The entry that follows covers one TCR beta chain sequence. Regarding time point: after dendritic cell vaccination, including at tumor progression/relapse. Blood PBMC samples: pre-vaccination, two weeks post third vaccination, and at tumor progression. The source of the sample is a study of glioma-infiltrating T cells after dendritic cell vaccination. Overall study: Patients had newly diagnosed or recurrent glioblastoma and received dendritic cell vaccines.

The germline gives CDR1 SNHLY, CDR2 FYNNEI. The CDR3 covers 17 residues. Germline trimming cut 7 bases from V and 1 base from J; bases unmatched to any gene: 13. Here immunoSEQ multiplex PCR was the method, and the copy in TCRdb shows in-frame clones only, minus some. The sample lists 65,000 or so clones; roughly 86% were seen once. This receptor was taken from a human donor with glioblastoma. V is TRBV2 and J is TRBJ2-4; 7 bases are shared with TRBD1. The specimen was blood, collected after dendritic cell vaccination. The CDR3 DNA is TGTGCCAGCACGTGGTCGACAGGGTTGGGGGCCAAAAACATTCAGTACTTC. Residues: CASTWSTGLGAKNIQYF.